This T cell receptor (beta chain) was documented in a study of blood T cells in healthy people across ages. Regarding the study as a whole: PBMCs went unsorted, and a conclusive naive versus antigen-experienced comparison was therefore prevented.

A word on this clonotype: Its antigen remains unidentified.

The trim removed 8 bases at V and 7 bases at J, leaving 12 bases unmatched. The germline gives CDR1 MNHEY, CDR2 SMNVEV (reference sequence). The CDR3 runs 16 residues. It was with a sample-barcoded 5' primer and a J-beta primer mix that a second PCR of about 6 to 12 cycles was run. TCRdb processed the 5' RACE reads anew with MiXCR; each CDR3 protein has one entry. The sample has about 690,000 distinct CDR3 sequences, 35% to 50% seen once. The sequenced sample was blood. This rearrangement joins TRBV27 to TRBJ2-1; 12 nucleotides agree with TRBD2. This TCR was recovered from an elderly man in good health. The CDR3: CASSRLAGASGNEQFF. CDR3 sequence (DNA): TGTGCCAGCTCGAGACTAGCGGGGGCGTCGGGGAATGAGCAGTTCTTC.